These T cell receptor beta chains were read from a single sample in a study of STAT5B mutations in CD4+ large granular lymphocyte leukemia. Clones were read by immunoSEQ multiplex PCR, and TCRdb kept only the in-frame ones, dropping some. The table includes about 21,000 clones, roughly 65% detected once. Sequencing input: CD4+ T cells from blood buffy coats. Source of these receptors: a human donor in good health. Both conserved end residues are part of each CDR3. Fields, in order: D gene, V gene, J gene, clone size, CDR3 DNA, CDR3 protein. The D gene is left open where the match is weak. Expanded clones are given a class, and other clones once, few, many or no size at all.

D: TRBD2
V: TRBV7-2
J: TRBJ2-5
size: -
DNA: TGTGCCAGCAGCCCGCCGGGACTAGCGGGGGGGTCCCGGGCCCAGTACTTC
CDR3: CASSPPGLAGGSRAQYF

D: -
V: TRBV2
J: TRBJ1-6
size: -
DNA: TGTGCCAGCAGAGCCGATTCACCCCTCCACTTT
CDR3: CASRADSPLHF

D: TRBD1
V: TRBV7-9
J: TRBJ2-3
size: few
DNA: TGTGCCAGCAGCTTAGGGCAGGGGACAGGTACGCAGTATTTT
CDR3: CASSLGQGTGTQYF

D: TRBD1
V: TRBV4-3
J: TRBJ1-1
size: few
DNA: TGCGCCAGCAGCCAGGAGGACAGGGACACTGAAGCTTTCTTT
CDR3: CASSQEDRDTEAFF

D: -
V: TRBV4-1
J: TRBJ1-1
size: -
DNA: TGCGCCAGCAGACGGGGGGGGGCGGGGCAGTCGGTGTCTGAAGCTTTCTTT
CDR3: CASRRGGAGQSVSEAFF

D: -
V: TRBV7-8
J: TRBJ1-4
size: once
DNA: TGTGCCAGCAGCTTATTTGGCCTTGAGCAACTGTTTTTT
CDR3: CASSLFGLEQLFF

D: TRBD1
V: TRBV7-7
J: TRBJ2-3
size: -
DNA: TGTGCCAGCAGCAGGGGACAGGGCCCAAGCACAGATACGCAGTATTTT
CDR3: CASSRGQGPSTDTQYF

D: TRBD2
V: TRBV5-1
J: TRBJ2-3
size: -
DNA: TGCGCCAGCAGCCGGTCGGGGACTAGCGGGGGGGCAGGCACAGATACGCAGTATTTT
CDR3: CASSRSGTSGGAGTDTQYF

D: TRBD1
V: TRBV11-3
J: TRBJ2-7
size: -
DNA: TGTGCCAGCAGCCCCATAGGGGGCGGTGCGCAGTACTTC
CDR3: CASSPIGGGAQYF

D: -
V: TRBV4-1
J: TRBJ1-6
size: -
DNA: TGCGCCAGCAGCCAAGATCCGGCAGGGGATTCGTATAATTCACCCCTCCACTTT
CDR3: CASSQDPAGDSYNSPLHF

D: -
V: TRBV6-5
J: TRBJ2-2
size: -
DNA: TGTGCCAGCAGTTACTCTTGGAGGAACACCGGGGAGCTGTTTTTT
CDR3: CASSYSWRNTGELFF

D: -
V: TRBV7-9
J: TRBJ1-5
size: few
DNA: TGTGCCAGCAGCTCTCAGGGGAGTGGCAATCAGCCCCAGCATTTT
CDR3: CASSSQGSGNQPQHF

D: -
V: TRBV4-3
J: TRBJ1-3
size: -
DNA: TGCGCCAGCAGCCAAGACGCCGGGGCCAACACCATATATTTT
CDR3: CASSQDAGANTIYF

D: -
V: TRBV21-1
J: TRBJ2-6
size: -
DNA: -
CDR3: CASSKVWGQGIMSSGANVLTF

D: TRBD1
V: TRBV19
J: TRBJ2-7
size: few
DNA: TGTGCCAGTAGTGGTTTAGGGGGCCCCGGCGAGCAGTACTTC
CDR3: CASSGLGGPGEQYF

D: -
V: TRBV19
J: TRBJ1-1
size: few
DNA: TGTGCCAGTAGTGCTTCAGGGACCGTGAACACTGAAGCTTTCTTT
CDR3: CASSASGTVNTEAFF

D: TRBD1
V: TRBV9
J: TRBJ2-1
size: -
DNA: TGTGCCAGCAGCGGGCGAGCCGGGACAGGGAATTACAATGAGCAGTTCTTC
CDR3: CASSGRAGTGNYNEQFF

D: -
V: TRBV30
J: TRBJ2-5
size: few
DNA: TGTGCCTGGAGTGGGGGGTTGGGAGAGACCCAGTACTTC
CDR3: CAWSGGLGETQYF

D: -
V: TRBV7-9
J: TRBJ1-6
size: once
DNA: TGTGCCAGCAGCTTAGACAGCGATTCACCCCTCCACTTT
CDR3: CASSLDSDSPLHF

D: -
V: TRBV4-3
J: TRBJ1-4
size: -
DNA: TGCGCCAGCAGCCAAGGGACGTCTTCAACTAATGAAAAACTGTTTTTT
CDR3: CASSQGTSSTNEKLFF

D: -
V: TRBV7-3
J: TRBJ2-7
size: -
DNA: TGTGCCAGCAGCTTAGATTTCAACGAGCAGTACTTC
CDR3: CASSLDFNEQYF

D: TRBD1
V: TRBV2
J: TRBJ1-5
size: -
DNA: TGTGCCAGCACCCTGACAGGGGGTGGCAATCAGCCCCAGCATTTT
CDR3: CASTLTGGGNQPQHF

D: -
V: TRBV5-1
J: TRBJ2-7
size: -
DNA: TGCGCCAGCAGCTCCCTCAGCGGTCGCGAGCAGTACTTC
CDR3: CASSSLSGREQYF

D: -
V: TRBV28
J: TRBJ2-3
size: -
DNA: TGTGCCAGCAGCTCCCCTTCCTACACAGATACGCAGTATTTT
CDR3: CASSSPSYTDTQYF

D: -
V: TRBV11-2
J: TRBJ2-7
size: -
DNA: TGTGCCAGCAGCGCCCCCACGGCTGCCTACGAGCAGTACTTC
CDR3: CASSAPTAAYEQYF

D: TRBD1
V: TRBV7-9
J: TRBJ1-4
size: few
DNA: TGTGCCAGCAGCCAGACCCCGGGACAGGGCTCTGAAAAACTGTTTTTT
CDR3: CASSQTPGQGSEKLFF

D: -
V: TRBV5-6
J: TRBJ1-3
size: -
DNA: TGTGCCAGCAGCCGGAGCTCTGGAAACACCATATATTTT
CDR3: CASSRSSGNTIYF

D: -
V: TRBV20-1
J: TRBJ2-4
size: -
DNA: TGCAGTGCTGGAGCGGTTTTTCAGTACTTC
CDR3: CSAGAVFQYF

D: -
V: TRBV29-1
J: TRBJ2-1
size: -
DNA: TGCAGCGTTGAACAGGGGGGGAGCGAGCAGTTCTTC
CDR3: CSVEQGGSEQFF

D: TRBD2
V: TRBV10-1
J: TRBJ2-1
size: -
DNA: TGCGCCAGCAGTGGAACGGGGGGGCGGAATGAGCAGTTCTTC
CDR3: CASSGTGGRNEQFF

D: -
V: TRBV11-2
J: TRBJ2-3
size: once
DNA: TGTGCCAGCAGCCCGCGGCAACGCACAGATACGCAGTATTTT
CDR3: CASSPRQRTDTQYF

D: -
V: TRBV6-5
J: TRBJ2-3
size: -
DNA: TGTGCCAGCAGTTACTCGACCGGGGACACAGATACGCAGTATTTT
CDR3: CASSYSTGDTDTQYF

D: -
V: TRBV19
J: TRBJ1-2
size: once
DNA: TGTGCCACGAGACGGTCGGCTAACTATGGCTACACCTTC
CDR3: CATRRSANYGYTF

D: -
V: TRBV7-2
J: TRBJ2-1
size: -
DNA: TGTGCCAGCAGCTATAGGCGAAACAATGAGCAGTTCTTC
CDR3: CASSYRRNNEQFF

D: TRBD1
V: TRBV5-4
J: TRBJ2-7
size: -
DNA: TGTGCCAGCAGCCCCGGGGACAGGGTATACGAGCAGTACTTC
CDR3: CASSPGDRVYEQYF

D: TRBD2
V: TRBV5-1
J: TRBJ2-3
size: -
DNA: TGCGCCAGCAACCTAGCGGGTCCCACAGATACGCAGTATTTT
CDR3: CASNLAGPTDTQYF

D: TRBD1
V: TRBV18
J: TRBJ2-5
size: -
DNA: TGTGCCAGCTCACCTCGGGACAGTTCAAAACGAGAGACCCAGTACTTC
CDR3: CASSPRDSSKRETQYF

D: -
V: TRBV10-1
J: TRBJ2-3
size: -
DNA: TGCGCCAGCAGTGGGGGGGAGAACACAGATACGCAGTATTTT
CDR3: CASSGGENTDTQYF

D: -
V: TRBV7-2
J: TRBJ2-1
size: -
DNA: TGTGCCAGCAGCCCAGGGGGGGATAAGCAGTTCTTC
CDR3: CASSPGGDKQFF

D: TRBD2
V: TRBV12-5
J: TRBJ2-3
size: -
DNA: TGTGCTAGTGGTTTGACACGACTAGCGGGAGACGGCACAGATACGCAGTATTTT
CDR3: CASGLTRLAGDGTDTQYF

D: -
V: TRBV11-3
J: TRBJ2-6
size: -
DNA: TGTGCCAGCAGCTTAGGTCAAGGCTCTGGGGCCAACGTCCTGACTTTC
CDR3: CASSLGQGSGANVLTF

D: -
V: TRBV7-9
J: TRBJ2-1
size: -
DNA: TGTGCCAGTTATTCATTGGGGGGCCGTAATGAGCAGTTCTTC
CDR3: CASYSLGGRNEQFF

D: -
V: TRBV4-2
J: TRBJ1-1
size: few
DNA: TGTGCCAGCAGCCAAGTTGGACCATCGAACACTGAAGCTTTCTTT
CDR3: CASSQVGPSNTEAFF